This section outlines one T cell receptor beta chain sequence together with its context. This clone's antigen is unknown. The record has no base qualities; no much larger clone is one base away. The identical CDR3 is also encoded by other nucleotide sequences in the sample. The High Capacity cDNA Reverse Transcription Kit was used to reverse transcribe all of the isolated RNA, meaning that expressed TCRB transcripts were what got sequenced. Naive, central memory and regulatory T cell samples underwent deep immunoSEQ sequencing, averaging around 3.9 million total reads per sample. After sorted cells were lysed in RLT buffer, RNA was extracted with DNase-treated RNeasy Micro or Mini kits, with the choice depending on cell number. To prevent cross-contamination, every cell subset was processed on its own, while patient and healthy donor samples were processed together. The immunoSEQ multiplex PCR was used to amplify TCRB sequences from cDNA, yielding 87-bp fragments that span the CDR3 region. Amplicons were sequenced on the Illumina HiSeq platform. In the source study's methods: Synthetic template baselines were used to correct PCR bias computationally, reads within Hamming distance 2 were collapsed together, and singletons that could not be merged were discarded. Reads were aligned against IMGT to assign V, D and J genes, CDR3 length and insertions or deletions at six rearrangement sites. Within each subset, clonotype counts were normalized to sorted cell number, and only after that were true diversity and Gini coefficients computed with the tcR R package. The overlap coefficient, calculated on TCRB nucleotide sequences, was used to measure repertoire sharing. As a proxy for the pre-selection repertoire, out-of-frame TCRB sequences from naive cells were analyzed. TCRdb stores this immuneACCESS table with in-frame sequences only. Part of the clones is absent; in the studies checked, under half of the shortfall reflects unresolved V genes, and no reason is known for the rest. V, J and clone size are those of that table, while D and trimming were read from the DNA. In this sample the table shows more than 250,000 clones, roughly an eighth of which occur a single time. 0.017% of the sample is in the top ten clones.

The CDR3 goes from the cysteine to the phenylalanine over 15 residues. CDR3 DNA is the only sequence kept; it has 45 bases, read in frame from the first base. After removal of 5 bases from V and 3 bases from J, the junction retains 6 bases not matched to a gene. From a lookup of the germline V gene, CDR1 and CDR2 are SGHVS and FNYEAQ. Each donor gave one peripheral blood draw, around 0.12 L on average, collected into heparinised tubes. A BD FACSAria II was used to sort naive, central memory, regulatory and stem cell-like memory CD4+ T cells with a panel that included CD45RO, CCR7, CD25, CD127, CD95 and CD27. All sorted populations exceeded 95% purity. PBMCs were separated immediately by Lymphoprep density gradient centrifugation and were stained directly, without being cultured. Samples were stained and sorted in pairs, with one healthy donor and one patient per experiment, so that batch effects were minimized.

This sample was taken from a study of beta chain features in type 1 diabetes listed by TCRdb under 2018. In terms of the full investigation: No differences in mean age, gender distribution, total cell number or subset yield were found between patients and healthy donors. A total of 107,917,701 sorted cells were examined across all samples, and the number of cells per subset was strongly correlated with RNA yield. In the study, TCRB repertoires of sorted circulating CD4+ T cell subsets from recently diagnosed type 1 diabetes patients were compared with those of matched healthy donors. Naive and central memory subsets were obtained from all 30 or so donors, but regulatory and stem cell-like memory subsets were isolated from only 8 patients and roughly eight healthy donors.

Broader findings and caveats from the paper: The naive, central memory and regulatory TCRB repertoires appeared to resemble one another more closely among patients than among healthy donors. Type 1 diabetes patients showed a moderate but significant shortening of TCRB CDR3 length in all four CD4+ subsets. HLA sub-analyses involved small numbers of individuals, so any influence of HLA type on TCRB rearrangement remained unresolved. Shorter templates might have been favored by PCR, but patient and control samples were amplified and corrected together, so both groups would have been affected equally by any skew. At VDJ recombination sites, type 1 diabetes patients had fewer insertions and more deleted nucleotides, which implies abnormalities in thymic rearrangement. Because cDNA was sequenced instead of genomic DNA, highly expressing activated cells could be over-represented, though the groups showed no difference in activation or CD3 levels.

Here the chain combines TRBV7-6 and TRBJ2-7, with 11 middle bases fitting TRBD2. This TCR derives from a man aged 30 to 45 with type 1 diabetes. Sequencing was performed on naive CD4+ T cells from blood. The meaning of the sample's cell subset or site label: true naive CD4+ T cells. CDR3 reads: CASSRGTSGNYEQYF. The sequenced DNA is TGTGCCAGCAGCCGTGGGACTAGCGGTAACTACGAGCAGTACTTC.